This TCR beta chain was identified during a study of PD-1 blockade in classical Hodgkin lymphoma. As regards this clone: Its target is not known.

The method was immunoSEQ multiplex PCR; TCRdb's version includes in-frame clones alone and lacks a portion of them. This sample carries about 40,000 clones, around 80% of them seen once, and the ten largest clones take roughly an eighth. The CDR3 covers 14 residues. The germline CDR1 and CDR2 sequences are SGHTA and FQGNSA. The V gene end was trimmed by 5 bases and the J gene end by 5 bases; junction bases not matched to a gene: 9. The study's findings and limits: It was among complete responders that baseline diversity resembled that of newly diagnosed patients.

No patient escaped relapse after autologous stem cell transplantation, and brentuximab vedotin exposure varied. This material consisted of peripheral blood mononuclear cells (PBMCs), taken at baseline. This sequence joins TRBV7-2 and TRBJ2-7, with TRBD1 identical over 7 bases. The sequence derives from a human donor with classical Hodgkin lymphoma. CDR3 sequence reads: CASSPQGGIDEQYF. In DNA, the CDR3 is TGTGCCAGCAGCCCCCAAGGGGGCATCGACGAGCAGTACTTC.